Here is one TCR beta chain with its context. This record comes from a study of control samples from healthy donors and cancer patients. Measured with immunoSEQ multiplex PCR; TCRdb has only the in-frame clones, and not every one. The top ten clones hold approximately 14% of a sample with some 170,000 clones, about 94% of them seen once. CDR1 is SNHLY, CDR2 FYNNEI, per germline. Unmatched junction bases numbered 6, after V lost 7 bases and J lost 5 bases. This CDR3 spans 13 amino acids. The TCR comes from a man between 60 and 70 years old with colorectal cancer. This chain connects TRBV2 to TRBJ2-7, with 9 positions matching TRBD1. Sequenced: PBMCs. This CDR3 reads CASKRQGVDEQYF. CDR3 in DNA: TGTGCCAGCAAGAGACAGGGGGTCGACGAGCAGTACTTC.